The rows below give T cell receptor beta chains drawn from one sample of a study of neurological immune-mediated disorders. A single record per CDR3 protein comes from TCRdb applying MiXCR to the 5' RACE reads. The data contain about 80,000 distinct CDR3 sequences, around 4.5% of them singletons. Sequencing was performed on PBMCs. The receptors stem from a woman aged 55-75 years with multiple sclerosis. Each CDR3 is given with its conserved first and last residue. The order of the fields is J gene, clone size, D gene, V gene, CDR3 protein, CDR3 DNA. The D gene is left open where the match is weak. Clone size is stated in some rows and not others, as once, few, many or a class when expanded.

>TRBJ2-2|many|NA|TRBV7-6
CASSLDTVAGELFF
TGTGCCAGCAGCTTAGATACAGTCGCCGGGGAGCTGTTTTTT
>TRBJ1-5|many|NA|TRBV29-1
CSATPGNSNQPQHF
TGCAGCGCTACTCCCGGGAATAGCAATCAGCCCCAGCATTTT
>TRBJ1-5|many|NA|TRBV15
CATSPERLGNQPQHF
TGTGCCACCAGCCCGGAGAGGTTGGGGAATCAGCCCCAGCATTTT
>TRBJ1-2|many|NA|TRBV10-3
CAISESVISNYGYTF
TGTGCCATCAGTGAGTCGGTGATATCTAACTATGGCTACACCTTC
>TRBJ2-7|many|NA|TRBV2
CAIQIREAEQYF
TGTGCCATACAAATCCGGGAAGCCGAGCAGTACTTC
>TRBJ2-1|many|NA|TRBV27
CATSVSSYNEQFF
TGTGCCACGTCGGTTAGCTCCTACAATGAGCAGTTCTTC
>TRBJ2-2|many|NA|TRBV20-1
CSARNQGTGELFF
TGCAGTGCTAGGAACCAGGGCACCGGGGAGCTGTTTTTT
>TRBJ2-2|many|NA|TRBV29-1
CSVDRGNTGELFF
TGCAGCGTTGACCGCGGGAACACCGGGGAGCTGTTTTTT
>TRBJ2-2|many|TRBD1|TRBV6-6
CASSYSPETGDTGELFF
TGTGCCAGCAGTTACTCGCCGGAGACAGGGGATACCGGGGAGCTGTTTTTT
>TRBJ1-1|many|NA|TRBV5-1
CASSLAVGGMNTEAFF
TGCGCCAGCAGCTTGGCCGTGGGGGGTATGAACACTGAAGCTTTCTTT
>TRBJ1-6|NA|NA|TRBV6-4
CASSDSNSYNSPLHF
TGTGCCAGCAGTGACTCGAACAGCTATAATTCACCCCTCCACTTT
>TRBJ1-5|many|NA|TRBV2
CASWLEGNQPQHF
TGTGCCAGTTGGCTAGAGGGAAATCAGCCCCAGCATTTT
>TRBJ2-1|many|NA|TRBV5-1
CASSLLRVGDNEQFF
TGCGCCAGCAGCTTGTTAAGGGTCGGGGACAATGAGCAGTTCTTC
>TRBJ2-3|many|NA|TRBV5-1
CASRTDTDTQYF
TGCGCCAGCAGGACGGATACAGATACGCAGTATTTT
>TRBJ1-2|many|TRBD1|TRBV20-1
CSARVRPDRGDYGYTF
TGCAGTGCTAGAGTCCGGCCCGACAGGGGGGATTATGGCTACACCTTC
>TRBJ1-2|many|NA|TRBV10-3
CATQAPVNYGYTF
TGTGCGACCCAGGCTCCGGTTAATTATGGCTACACCTTC
>TRBJ2-3|many|NA|TRBV5-1
CASSLRQRGTDTQYF
TGCGCCAGCAGCTTGCGACAGCGGGGCACAGATACGCAGTATTTT
>TRBJ1-2|many|NA|TRBV11-2
CASSLIQGRYGYTF
TGTGCCAGCAGCCTAATTCAGGGTCGGTATGGCTACACCTTC
>TRBJ2-7|many|NA|TRBV7-6
CASSLPPFGHEQYF
TGTGCCAGCAGCCTACCCCCCTTTGGCCACGAGCAGTACTTC
>TRBJ1-5|many|NA|TRBV7-8
CASSLNRYGQPQHF
TGTGCCAGCAGCTTAAATAGGTACGGTCAGCCCCAGCATTTT
>TRBJ1-1|many|NA|TRBV15
CATSRGGVRSTEAFF
TGTGCCACCAGCAGAGGGGGGGTCAGGAGCACTGAAGCTTTCTTT
>TRBJ2-3|many|TRBD1|TRBV3-1
CASSRVAGGADTQYF
TGTGCCAGCAGCCGTGTGGCAGGGGGCGCAGATACGCAGTATTTT
>TRBJ1-5|NA|NA|TRBV7-2
CASTREPNQPQHF
TGTGCCAGCACGCGGGAACCAAATCAGCCCCAGCATTTT
>TRBJ2-1|many|NA|TRBV5-6
CASTLINEQFF
TGTGCCAGCACCCTTATAAATGAGCAGTTCTTC
>TRBJ2-2|many|NA|TRBV5-1
CASNKLGTGELFF
TGCGCCAGCAACAAATTGGGCACCGGGGAGCTGTTTTTT
>TRBJ2-7|many|NA|TRBV28
CASSREPYEQYF
TGTGCCAGCAGTAGGGAGCCCTACGAGCAGTACTTC
>TRBJ2-1|many|NA|TRBV10-3
CAISERPPVENEQFF
TGTGCCATCAGTGAGAGGCCCCCGGTTGAAAATGAGCAGTTCTTC
>TRBJ1-1|many|NA|TRBV5-5
CASSPASWRVNTEAFF
TGTGCCAGCAGCCCGGCCTCGTGGCGGGTGAACACTGAAGCTTTCTTT
>TRBJ1-4|NA|NA|TRBV7-8
CASTTTDVNEKLFF
TGTGCCAGCACCACGACAGACGTTAATGAAAAACTGTTTTTT
>TRBJ2-3|many|NA|TRBV11-2
CASSLDRLGDTQYF
TGTGCCAGCAGCTTAGATCGGCTGGGCGATACGCAGTATTTT
>TRBJ2-7|many|NA|TRBV20-1
CSARDGKAGRSYEQYF
TGCAGTGCTAGAGATGGCAAGGCAGGACGCTCCTACGAGCAGTACTTC
>TRBJ2-6|many|TRBD1|TRBV5-1
CASSLRPGTGSGANVLTF
TGCGCCAGCAGCTTGCGTCCCGGGACAGGGTCTGGGGCCAACGTCCTGACTTTC
>TRBJ2-1|many|TRBD1|TRBV12-3/TRBV12-4
CASRSGTGSREQFF
TGTGCCAGCAGATCCGGGACAGGCTCTCGTGAGCAGTTCTTC
>TRBJ2-5|many|NA|TRBV10-2
CASSEGGETQYF
TGCGCCAGCAGTGAAGGGGGGGAGACCCAGTACTTC
>TRBJ2-1|many|NA|TRBV4-2
CASSQDGGGSSYNEQFF
TGTGCCAGCAGCCAAGATGGAGGGGGAAGCTCCTACAATGAGCAGTTCTTC
>TRBJ2-3|many|NA|TRBV7-8
CASSSLAPDTQYF
TGTGCCAGCAGCTCCTTAGCGCCAGATACGCAGTATTTT
>TRBJ1-2|many|NA|TRBV7-9
CASSLVRGAHGYTF
TGTGCCAGCAGCTTAGTAAGGGGGGCGCATGGCTACACCTTC
>TRBJ1-6|NA|NA|TRBV28
CASTPGGEGSPLHF
TGTGCCAGCACCCCTGGGGGTGAAGGATCACCCCTCCACTTT
>TRBJ2-6|many|NA|TRBV12-3/TRBV12-4
CASSPGGSGANVLTF
TGTGCCAGCAGCCCCGGTGGCTCTGGGGCCAACGTCCTGACTTTC
>TRBJ2-7|many|NA|TRBV7-2
CASSRAPRGVVYEQYF
TGTGCCAGCAGCCGAGCCCCCAGGGGGGTTGTCTACGAGCAGTACTTC
>TRBJ1-2|many|NA|TRBV5-1
CASSLAEDYGYTF
TGCGCCAGCAGCTTGGCAGAAGACTATGGCTACACCTTC
>TRBJ2-7|many|NA|TRBV11-2
CASSLEIGGQYF
TGTGCCAGCAGCTTAGAAATAGGGGGGCAGTACTTC
>TRBJ1-1|many|TRBD1|TRBV5-1
CASSITGGLLAFF
TGCGCCAGCAGCATAACAGGGGGCCTATTAGCTTTCTTT
>TRBJ2-5|many|TRBD2|TRBV4-1
CASSRQLVAGHSYQETQYF
TGCGCCAGCAGCCGTCAGCTGGTAGCGGGGCATTCGTACCAAGAGACCCAGTACTTC
>TRBJ2-5|many|TRBD2|TRBV5-1
CASSQRSGDTKTQYF
TGCGCCAGCAGCCAACGTAGCGGGGACACAAAGACCCAGTACTTC
>TRBJ2-5|many|NA|TRBV7-9
CASRGGAHQETQYF
TGTGCCAGCAGGGGTGGGGCACATCAAGAGACCCAGTACTTC
>TRBJ2-5|many|NA|TRBV18
CASSPGWAQETQYF
TGTGCCAGCTCACCCGGCTGGGCTCAAGAGACCCAGTACTTC
>TRBJ1-6|many|TRBD1|TRBV11-2
CASSARGQGANNSPLHF
TGTGCCAGCAGCGCCAGGGGACAGGGGGCGAATAATTCACCCCTCCACTTT
>TRBJ2-2|many|NA|TRBV11-3
CASTPGGGVTGELFF
TGTGCCAGCACCCCTGGCGGGGGCGTCACCGGGGAGCTGTTTTTT
>TRBJ1-1|many|NA|TRBV3-1
CASSQDRKEAFF
TGTGCCAGCAGCCAAGATCGCAAGGAAGCTTTCTTT
>TRBJ1-1|many|TRBD1|TRBV7-9
CASSPGDRAAFF
TGTGCCAGCAGCCCAGGGGACAGGGCGGCTTTCTTT
>TRBJ1-5|NA|NA|TRBV20-1
CSARIQVGQPQHF
TGCAGTGCTAGAATCCAGGTTGGTCAGCCCCAGCATTTT
>TRBJ1-6|many|NA|TRBV7-2
CASSLAGHNNSPLHF
TGTGCCAGCAGCTTAGCGGGACATAATAATTCACCCCTCCACTTT
>TRBJ2-5|many|NA|TRBV29-1
CSSGTSRTQYF
TGCAGCTCTGGCACATCACGGACCCAGTACTTC
>TRBJ2-1|many|TRBD2|TRBV20-1
CSAARLAGGGDEQFF
TGCAGTGCCGCTAGACTAGCGGGGGGCGGAGATGAGCAGTTCTTC
>TRBJ1-2|many|NA|TRBV7-9
CASSLAHGIGYTF
TGTGCCAGCAGCTTAGCGCACGGGATTGGCTACACCTTC
>TRBJ2-7|NA|NA|TRBV19
CASSRDGPYEQYF
TGTGCCAGTAGTAGGGACGGACCCTACGAGCAGTACTTC
>TRBJ1-1|NA|NA|TRBV28
CASSEGGNTEDFF
TGTGCCAGCAGTGAAGGGGGGAACACTGAAGATTTCTTT
>TRBJ2-3|many|NA|TRBV5-6
CASSSYRMSTDTQYF
TGTGCCAGCAGCTCCTACAGGATGAGCACAGATACGCAGTATTTT
>TRBJ2-7|few|TRBD1|TRBV18
CASSPPDRGGSYEQYF
TGTGCCAGCTCACCCCCGGACAGGGGAGGATCCTACGAGCAGTACTTC